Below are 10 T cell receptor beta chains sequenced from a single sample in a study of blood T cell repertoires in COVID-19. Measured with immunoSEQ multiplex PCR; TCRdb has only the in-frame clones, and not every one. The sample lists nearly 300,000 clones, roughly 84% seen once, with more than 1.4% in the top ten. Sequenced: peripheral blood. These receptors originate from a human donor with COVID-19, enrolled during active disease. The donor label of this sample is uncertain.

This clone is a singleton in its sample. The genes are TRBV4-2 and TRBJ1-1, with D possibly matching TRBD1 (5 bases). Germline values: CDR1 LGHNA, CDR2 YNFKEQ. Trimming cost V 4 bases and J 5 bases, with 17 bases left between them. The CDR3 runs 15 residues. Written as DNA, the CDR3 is TGTGCCAGCAGCCTAGACGCAGGGTCGAGGACTGAAGCTTTCTTT. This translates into CASSLDAGSRTEAFF.

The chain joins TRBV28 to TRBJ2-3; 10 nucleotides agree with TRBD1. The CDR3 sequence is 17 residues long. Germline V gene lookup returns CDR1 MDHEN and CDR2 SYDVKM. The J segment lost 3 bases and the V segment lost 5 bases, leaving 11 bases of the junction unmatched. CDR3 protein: CASSQRTGGMVTDTQYF. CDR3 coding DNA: TGTGCCAGCAGTCAACGGACAGGGGGAATGGTGACAGATACGCAGTATTTT.

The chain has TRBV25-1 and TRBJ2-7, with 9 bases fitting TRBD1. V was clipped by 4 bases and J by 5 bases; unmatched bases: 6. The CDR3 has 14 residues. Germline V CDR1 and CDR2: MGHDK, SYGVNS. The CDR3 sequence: CASSGGQGRNEQYF. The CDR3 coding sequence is TGTGCCAGCAGTGGGGGACAGGGCCGGAACGAGCAGTACTTC.

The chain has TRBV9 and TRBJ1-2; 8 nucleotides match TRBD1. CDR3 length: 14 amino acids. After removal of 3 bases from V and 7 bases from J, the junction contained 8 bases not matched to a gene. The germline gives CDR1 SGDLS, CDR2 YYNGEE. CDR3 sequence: CASSAGTGRVGYTF. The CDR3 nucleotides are TGTGCCAGCAGCGCCGGGACAGGCCGGGTTGGCTACACCTTC.

For the CDR3, the DNA is TGTGCCAGCAGGAGACTAGCGGGAGACACCGGGGAGCTGTTTTTT. Amino acid sequence: CASRRLAGDTGELFF. This chain uses TRBV2 with TRBJ2-2; 12 bases match TRBD2. Germline V gene data show CDR1 as SNHLY and CDR2 as FYNNEI. The CDR3 is 15 amino acids. Trimming removed 6 bases from V and 3 bases from J; junction bases left unmatched: 2.

This CDR3 reads CASSFGVTDTQYF. CDR3 sequence (DNA): TGTGCCAGCAGTTTCGGGGTAACAGATACGCAGTATTTT. The chain joins TRBV2 to TRBJ2-3; maybe TRBD2 (5 bases). The CDR3 sequence is 13 residues long. The V gene's germline CDR1 is SNHLY and CDR2 FYNNEI. V dropped 5 bases and J dropped 3 bases, with 9 bases sitting between them.

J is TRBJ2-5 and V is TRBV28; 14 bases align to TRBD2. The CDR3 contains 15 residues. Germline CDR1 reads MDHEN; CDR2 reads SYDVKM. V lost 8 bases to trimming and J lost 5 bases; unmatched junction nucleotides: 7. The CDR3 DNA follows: TGTGCCAGCCAAACGCGGACTAGCGGGAGGGAGACCCAGTACTTC. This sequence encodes CASQTRTSGRETQYF. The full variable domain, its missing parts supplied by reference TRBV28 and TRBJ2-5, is DVKVTQSSRYLVKRTGEKVFLECVQDMDHENMFWYRQDPGLGLRLIYFSYDVKMKEKGDIPEGYSVSREKKERFSLILESASTNQTSMYLCASQTRTSGRETQYFGPGTRLLVL.

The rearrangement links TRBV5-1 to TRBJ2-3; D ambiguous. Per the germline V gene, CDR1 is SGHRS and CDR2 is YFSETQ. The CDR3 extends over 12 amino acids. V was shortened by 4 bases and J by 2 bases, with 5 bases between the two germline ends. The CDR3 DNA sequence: TGCGCCAGCAGCCCAATCACAGATACGCAGTATTTT. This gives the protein CASSPITDTQYF.

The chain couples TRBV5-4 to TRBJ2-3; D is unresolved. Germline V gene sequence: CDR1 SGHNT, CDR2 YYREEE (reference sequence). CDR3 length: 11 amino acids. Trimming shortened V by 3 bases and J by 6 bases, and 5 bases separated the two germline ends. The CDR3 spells CASSYRDTQYF. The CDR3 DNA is TGTGCCAGCAGCTACCGGGATACGCAGTATTTT.

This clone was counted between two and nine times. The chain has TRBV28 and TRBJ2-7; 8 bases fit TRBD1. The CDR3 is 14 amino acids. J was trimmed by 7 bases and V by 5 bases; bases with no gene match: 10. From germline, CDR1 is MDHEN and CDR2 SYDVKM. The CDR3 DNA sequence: TGTGCCAGCAGTGCCCCCGGCAGGGGGCGGGAGCAGTACTTC. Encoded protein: CASSAPGRGREQYF.